Presented here are 29 T cell receptor beta chains from one specimen sequenced in a study of blood T cell repertoires in COVID-19 (dated by TCRdb to about 2020). The library was prepared using the immunoSEQ multiplex PCR assay. Held by TCRdb, this immuneACCESS table contains in-frame sequences only and omits some clones. Under half of the omission traces to an unresolved V gene where checked; the cause of the rest is unknown. The table for this sample lists 250,000 to 300,000 clones; around 87% of them were counted only once. 3.5% to 4% of the sample lies in the top ten. Material: peripheral blood. The origin of the receptors is a man younger than 35 with active or convalescent COVID-19.

Written as DNA, the CDR3 is TGTGCCAGTACCATCGCCGGGACACTGAACACCGGGGAGCTGTTTTTT. This codes for CASTIAGTLNTGELFF. The V and J genes are TRBV19 and TRBJ2-2, with D possibly being TRBD1 (6 bases). The length of the CDR3 is 16 residues. Trimming stripped 7 bases from V and 1 base from J, with 16 bases between. The V gene's germline CDR1 is LNHDA and CDR2 SQIVND (reference sequence).

This chain links TRBV5-6 with TRBJ1-1; D unresolved. CDR1 SGHDT and CDR2 YYEEEE come from the germline V gene. Trimming shortened V by 2 bases and J by 2 bases, and 19 bases separated the two germline ends. The CDR3 is made up of 17 amino acids. The CDR3 loop reads CASSLIGLGKRNTEAFF. CDR3 in DNA: TGTGCCAGCAGCTTAATTGGTCTAGGCAAGAGAAACACTGAAGCTTTCTTT.

A single count supports this clone. The CDR3 reads CASSKGGARTGELFF. As DNA, the CDR3 is TGCGCCAGCAGTAAAGGAGGGGCAAGAACCGGGGAGCTGTTTTTT. The rearrangement links TRBV5-1 to TRBJ2-2; tentative D call: TRBD2 (6 bases). This CDR3 is built from 15 residues. Germline CDR1 is SGHRS and CDR2 is YFSETQ. V was cut by 5 bases and J by 5 bases, with 16 bases left in between.

This clone has only a few counts. J is TRBJ2-7 and V is TRBV2; TRBD1 matches 8 bases. CDR1 and CDR2 from the germline V gene are SNHLY and FYNNEI. This CDR3 has 14 amino acids. The V gene end was trimmed by 3 bases and the J gene end by 5 bases; junction bases not matched to a gene: 6. CDR3 DNA: TGTGCCAGCAGTGATCGGACAGGGTCCGACGAGCAGTACTTC. Its protein product is CASSDRTGSDEQYF.

This clone occurred a few times. The genes are TRBV7-9 and TRBJ2-5; D not resolved. Germline loops: CDR1 SEHNR, CDR2 FQNEAQ (reference sequence). The CDR3 is 10 amino acids. V dropped 8 bases and J dropped 3 bases, with 4 bases sitting between them. CDR3 protein: CASEKETQYF. The CDR3 region has the DNA TGTGCCAGCGAGAAAGAGACCCAGTACTTC.

The V gene is TRBV12-2, the J gene TRBJ2-7; the D segment call TRBD1 is taken from the table without a DNA check. TRBV12-2 is noted as a pseudogene. The CDR3 contains 13 residues. CDR3 DNA: TGTGCAAGTCTCCCTGTACAGGACTACGAGCAGTACTTC. It is translated as CASLPVQDYEQYF.

This clone was seen only once. The V call is TRBV6-4, the J call TRBJ1-4; D uncertain. V lost 3 bases, J lost 0 bases, and 17 bases lay in between. Per the germline V gene, CDR1 is MRHNA and CDR2 is SNTAGT. The CDR3 loop spans 18 amino acids. CDR3 region: CASSEGGPPPATNEKLFF. The CDR3 DNA is TGTGCCAGCAGTGAAGGAGGGCCTCCACCCGCAACTAATGAAAAACTGTTTTTT.

This rearrangement joins TRBV19 to TRBJ2-6; 7 bases map to TRBD1. Per germline, CDR1 LNHDA and CDR2 SQIVND (reference sequence). CDR3 length equals 16 residues. The ends lost 5 bases at V and 0 bases at J; junction bases unmatched: 4. The CDR3 sequence: CASSHRGPSGANVLTF. Here the CDR3 DNA reads TGTGCCAGTAGTCACAGGGGCCCCTCTGGGGCCAACGTCCTGACTTTC.

V and J are TRBV4-3 and TRBJ2-1, with TRBD2 matching 7 bases. The V gene end was trimmed by 1 base and the J gene end by 4 bases; junction bases not matched to a gene: 1. The CDR3 extends over 14 amino acids. Germline V gives CDR1 LGHNA, CDR2 YSLEER. The CDR3 coding sequence is TGCGCCAGCAGCCAAGGGCGGGGGTACAATGAGCAGTTCTTC. Translated, it gives CASSQGRGYNEQFF.

This clone was found once. The V call is TRBV30, the J call TRBJ2-7; 7 bases align to TRBD1. The V gene's germline CDR1 is GTSNPN and CDR2 SVGIG (reference sequence). V dropped 5 bases and J dropped 1; count of bases not matched to a gene: 8. CDR3 length: 14 residues. The CDR3 is CAWGSDRSSYEQYF. The CDR3 coding sequence is TGTGCCTGGGGGTCGGACAGGTCTTCCTACGAGCAGTACTTC.

The V call is TRBV5-1, the J call TRBJ2-3; 9 bases line up with TRBD1. Trimming cost V 2 bases and J 2 bases; bases outside gene matches: 3. Germline CDR1 SGHRS, CDR2 YFSETQ. The CDR3 has 15 residues. In DNA form, the CDR3 reads TGCGCCAGCAGCTTTGGGACAGGGTCCACAGATACGCAGTATTTT. Translated: CASSFGTGSTDTQYF.

Note on this clone: The junction departs from germline at one end; a sequencing error may be responsible. This chain links TRBV5-4 with TRBJ2-2, with TRBD2 as a possible D gene (6 bases). The CDR3 loop spans 16 amino acids. Germline CDR1 is SGHNT and CDR2 is YYREEE (reference sequence). CDR3 sequence (DNA): TGTGCCAGCAGCTTGGAAGGACGGGGGAACGCCGGGGAGCTGTTTTTT. The encoded protein is CASSLEGRGNAGELFF. The full variable domain, in which reference TRBV5-4 and TRBJ2-2 provide the parts outside the CDR3, is ETGVTQSPTHLIKTRGQQVTLRCSSQSGHNTVSWYQQALGQGPQFIFQYYREEENGRGNFPPRFSGLQFPNYSSELNVNALELDDSALYLCASSLEGRGNAGELFFGEGSRLTVL.

The chain couples TRBV10-1 to TRBJ2-7, with 7 nucleotides matching TRBD2. The junction had 7 bases not matched to a gene; V was cut back by 8 bases and J by 0 bases. CDR1 is WNHNN and CDR2 is SYGVQD in the germline V gene (reference sequence). The CDR3 is made up of 14 amino acids. The CDR3 DNA follows: TGCGCCAGCCGAGGGACTACCTTCTCCTACGAGCAGTACTTC. Translation gives CASRGTTFSYEQYF.

This clone was found once. DNA for the CDR3: TGTGCCAGCAGCGCGGGACAGGGGACAAATGAAAAACTGTTTTTT. This encodes CASSAGQGTNEKLFF. V usage is TRBV7-9 and J usage is TRBJ1-4, with TRBD1 matching 10 bases. V lost 5 bases and J lost 5; bases outside the gene matches: 5. The germline V gene encodes CDR1 SEHNR and CDR2 FQNEAQ (reference sequence). There are 15 residues in the CDR3. The full variable domain, its missing parts supplied by reference TRBV7-9 and TRBJ1-4, is DTGVSQNPRHKITKRGQNVTFRCDPISEHNRLYWYRQTLGQGPEFLTYFQNEAQLEKSRLLSDRFSAERPKGSFSTLEIQRTEQGDSAMYLCASSAGQGTNEKLFFGSGTQLSVL.

CDR3 residues: CASSEQMQETQYF. The CDR3, as DNA: TGTGCCAGCAGTGAACAGATGCAAGAGACCCAGTACTTC. This chain joins TRBV2 and TRBJ2-5; no firm D call. CDR1 and CDR2 from the germline V gene are SNHLY and FYNNEI. Trimming left V 2 bases short and J 2 bases short, with 6 bases between. The CDR3 spans 13 residues.

This clone was seen a handful of times. The chain is built from TRBV19 and TRBJ2-1; D may be TRBD2 (6 bases). Trimming cost V 7 bases and J 2 bases, with 9 bases left between them. Looked up from germline, CDR1 is LNHDA and CDR2 is SQIVND (reference sequence). The CDR3 is made up of 13 amino acids. The CDR3 nucleotides are TGTGCCAGTACGGGGGAACCCTACAATGAGCAGTTCTTC. Protein product: CASTGEPYNEQFF.

This chain connects TRBV29-1 to TRBJ1-2, with D unresolved. V was pared by 6 bases and J by 2 bases, with 7 bases between. CDR1 and CDR2 (germline): SQVTM, ANQGSEA. The CDR3 has 11 residues. CDR3 protein: CSVHANYGYTF. In nucleotides, the CDR3 is TGCAGCGTCCACGCGAACTATGGCTACACCTTC.

This rearrangement joins TRBV27 to TRBJ1-2; 10 positions agree with TRBD1. Germline V gene data show CDR1 as MNHEY and CDR2 as SMNVEV (reference sequence). J was trimmed by 2 bases and V by 5 bases; bases with no gene match: 11. The CDR3 runs 17 residues. The CDR3 DNA sequence: TGTGCCAGCAGTACTCTGACAGGGGGCCTTATCAACTATGGCTACACCTTC. This gives the protein CASSTLTGGLINYGYTF.

This chain connects TRBV3-1 (or the pseudogene TRBV3-2) to TRBJ2-3; 7 bases align to TRBD2. The CDR3 length is 13 residues. The V gene end was trimmed by 8 bases and the J gene end by 4 bases; junction bases not matched to a gene: 6. In germline, CDR1 is LGHDT, CDR2 YNNKEL (reference sequence). The CDR3 nucleotides are TGTGCCAGCCACCGGGCGGGAGCAGATACGCAGTATTTT. Translation: CASHRAGADTQYF.

The chain links TRBV3-1 (or the pseudogene TRBV3-2) to TRBJ2-7; D is possibly TRBD1 (6 bases). The CDR3 sequence is 15 residues long. The germline CDR1 and CDR2 sequences are LGHDT and YNNKEL (reference sequence). V was cut by 0 bases and J by 0 bases, with 9 bases left in between. CDR3 sequence reads: CASSQDKQGSYEQYF. For the CDR3, the DNA is TGTGCCAGCAGCCAAGATAAACAGGGCTCCTACGAGCAGTACTTC.

This rearrangement joins TRBV30 to TRBJ2-1; D is undetermined. Germline V gene lookup returns CDR1 GTSNPN and CDR2 SVGIG (reference sequence). The V end was cut by 4 bases, the J end by 7 bases, with 17 bases between. CDR3 length: 14 residues. The CDR3 protein is CAWTYGVVGNEQFF. In DNA form, the CDR3 reads TGTGCCTGGACCTACGGAGTAGTAGGAAATGAGCAGTTCTTC.

The rearrangement uses TRBV2 and TRBJ1-2; possible D gene TRBD1, 6 bases. V was shortened by 6 bases and J by 3 bases, with 11 bases between the two germline ends. CDR3 length: 13 residues. Germline V gene data show CDR1 as SNHLY and CDR2 as FYNNEI. The CDR3 DNA reads TGTGCCAGCAGGGGGACAAGTTACTATGGCTACACCTTC. This codes for CASRGTSYYGYTF.

The chain carries TRBV9 and TRBJ1-5; TRBD1 aligns across 11 bases. The J segment lost 6 bases and the V segment lost 4 bases, leaving 6 bases of the junction unmatched. Germline lookup yields CDR1 SGDLS and CDR2 YYNGEE. The CDR3 totals 15 residues. Here the CDR3 DNA reads TGTGCCAGCAGCATCGGGACAGGGGGTAGTCAGCCCCAGCATTTT. Translated: CASSIGTGGSQPQHF.

This chain connects TRBV11-2 to TRBJ2-1; the match to TRBD2 covers 8 bases. The V and J ends lost 3 bases and 1 base, in that order; junction bases with no gene match: 8. The CDR3 totals 17 residues. Germline loops: CDR1 SGHAT, CDR2 FQNNGV. CDR3 in amino acids: CASSFRSGGLSYNEQFF. DNA for the CDR3: TGTGCCAGCAGCTTTCGATCGGGAGGGCTGTCCTACAATGAGCAGTTCTTC.

The rearrangement uses TRBV5-5 and TRBJ1-6; 8 nucleotides line up with TRBD1. This CDR3 is built from 16 residues. Looked up from germline, CDR1 is SGHKS and CDR2 is YYEKEE (reference sequence). J lost 5 bases, V lost 0 bases, and 4 bases had no gene match. CDR3 amino acids: CASSLARDRNNSPLHF. The DNA for the CDR3 is TGTGCCAGCAGCTTGGCGAGGGACAGGAATAATTCACCCCTCCACTTT.

The rearrangement uses TRBV9 and TRBJ2-5, with TRBD1 identical over 8 bases. CDR1 and CDR2 from the germline V gene are SGDLS and YYNGEE. The trim removed 4 bases at V and 4 bases at J, leaving 12 bases unmatched. The CDR3 is made up of 16 amino acids. The CDR3 here is CASSPRGTGQVETQYF. CDR3 DNA: TGTGCCAGCAGCCCCAGAGGGACGGGACAGGTAGAGACCCAGTACTTC.

The chain combines TRBV30 with TRBJ2-7; D uncertain. Trimming took 1 base from V and 1 from J, leaving 5 bases between them. This CDR3 region has 12 residues. Germline V gene data show CDR1 as GTSNPN and CDR2 as SVGIG (reference sequence). The CDR3, as DNA: TGTGCCTGGAGTGACACGTCCTACGAGCAGTACTTC. This codes for CAWSDTSYEQYF.

The CDR3 here is CSARGATTYNEQFF. The CDR3 bases are TGCAGCGCTCGGGGAGCAACGACCTACAATGAGCAGTTCTTC. This chain uses TRBV29-1 with TRBJ2-1; TRBD2 might be the D (5 bases). The V gene lost 7 bases and the J gene lost 2 bases, with 15 bases spanning the gap. Germline CDR1 reads SQVTM; CDR2 reads ANQGSEA. The CDR3 totals 14 residues.

This clone was observed at least ten times. V gene TRBV5-4 combines with J gene TRBJ2-1, with D perhaps matching TRBD1 (6 bases). The length of the CDR3 is 16 residues. CDR1 SGHNT and CDR2 YYREEE come from the germline V gene (reference sequence). V lost 0 bases and J lost 1, with 11 bases in between. CDR3 nucleotide sequence: TGTGCCAGCAGCTTGGAGGGGGTTGGATCCTACAATGAGCAGTTCTTC. It specifies CASSLEGVGSYNEQFF.